The T cell receptor (beta chain) under discussion was sequenced for a study of blood T cell repertoires in COVID-19. Study at large: Samples of COVID-19 (acute and convalescent) were obtained from the United States, Italy and Spain. The analysed material was cDNA or gDNA that came from T cells, B-cell-depleted T cells, or PBMCs.

CDR1 is SGHRS, CDR2 YFSETQ, per germline. V was shortened by 0 bases and J by 7 bases, with 17 bases between the two germline ends. The CDR3 is 15 amino acids. Per the original methods: Nucleated cell number was recorded as an estimate derived from reference gene primer amplification. The table came from immunoSEQ multiplex PCR; TCRdb's copy has only in-frame clones and leaves some out. The V and J calls and the clone size are those of that table, but D and trimming were determined from the DNA. Seen here are around 250,000 clones, roughly nine tenths observed once, and the top ten hold around 6.5%. Sequencing was done on a sample of peripheral blood. The V and J genes are TRBV5-1 and TRBJ2-7; D may be TRBD1 (5 bases). This clonotype was obtained from a man in his sixties with acute or convalescent COVID-19. The CDR3 is CASSLVQGEVGEQYF. The CDR3 nucleotides read TGCGCCAGCAGCTTGGTTCAGGGTGAGGTGGGAGAGCAGTACTTC.